Listed below are T cell receptor beta chains from one sample, sequenced in a study of CD8+ T cells in alopecia areata. TCRdb's table, derived via immunoSEQ multiplex PCR, lists solely in-frame clones and lacks some. Of some 130,000 clones listed, about 49% were seen once; the top ten hold roughly a sixth. The specimen comprised CD8+ T cells sorted from blood, sampled at week 0. Receptors were obtained from a human donor with alopecia areata. CDR3s include the opening cysteine and the closing phenylalanine or tryptophan. The order of the fields is V gene, J gene, clone size, D gene, CDR3 protein, CDR3 DNA. D genes are given only for firm matches. The size entry is marked missing in some rows and otherwise reads once, few, many or a size class.

TRBV2	TRBJ2-5	once	NA	CASSDGVVETQYF	TGTGCCAGCAGTGATGGGGTCGTGGAGACCCAGTACTTC
TRBV29-1	TRBJ1-1	NA	NA	CSVVVEGDTEAFF	TGCAGCGTTGTCGTCGAGGGGGACACTGAAGCTTTCTTT
TRBV27	TRBJ1-2	NA	TRBD1	CASSNQGGFYGYTF	TGTGCCAGCAGTAATCAGGGGGGATTTTATGGCTACACCTTC
TRBV7-8	TRBJ1-5	few	TRBD1	CASSHTIGDREKPQHF	TGTGCCAGCAGCCACACCATCGGGGACAGGGAAAAGCCCCAGCATTTT
TRBV5-6	TRBJ2-7	NA	NA	CASRQTGHTISYEQYF	TGTGCCAGCAGGCAAACGGGACACACCATCTCCTACGAGCAGTACTTC
TRBV13	TRBJ2-7	many	TRBD1	CASTSGQEAYEQYF	TGTGCCAGCACCTCCGGACAGGAGGCCTACGAGCAGTACTTC
TRBV29-1	TRBJ2-2	few	NA	CSVPANTGELFF	TGCAGCGTTCCTGCGAACACCGGGGAGCTGTTTTTT
TRBV27	TRBJ2-1	NA	NA	CASSFNSYNEQFF	TGTGCCAGCAGTTTCAACAGCTACAATGAGCAGTTCTTC
TRBV2	TRBJ2-7	NA	NA	CASSHPGAGTYEQYF	TGTGCCAGCAGTCACCCGGGGGCGGGGACCTACGAGCAGTACTTC
TRBV5-6	TRBJ1-1	NA	TRBD1	CASSLQGAAEAFF	TGTGCCAGCAGCTTACAGGGGGCGGCTGAAGCTTTCTTT
TRBV4-1	TRBJ2-1	once	NA	CASSQERQYNEQFF	TGCGCCAGCAGCCAAGAAAGGCAGTACAATGAGCAGTTCTTC
TRBV11-2	TRBJ2-7	NA	NA	CASSLVGGGFEQYF	TGTGCCAGCAGCTTAGTGGGCGGCGGTTTCGAGCAGTACTTC
TRBV27	TRBJ1-4	NA	NA	CASSRSVGETNEKLFF	TGTGCCAGCAGTAGATCGGTCGGTGAAACTAATGAAAAACTGTTTTTT
TRBV4-1	TRBJ1-6	NA	NA	CASSQTQGSSPLHF	TGCGCCAGCAGCCAAACACAGGGAAGTTCACCCCTCCACTTT
TRBV4-1	TRBJ2-1	few	TRBD2	CASSQDSGLGQHEQFF	TGCGCCAGCAGCCAAGATTCGGGACTAGGGCAACATGAGCAGTTCTTC
TRBV4-1	TRBJ1-1	few	NA	CASSGGKTEAFF	TGCGCCAGCAGCGGGGGGAAGACTGAAGCTTTCTTT
TRBV27	TRBJ2-5	NA	TRBD2	CASSEGTRGETQYF	TGTGCCAGCAGTGAAGGGACTAGGGGAGAGACCCAGTACTTC
TRBV11-2	TRBJ2-2	NA	TRBD2	CASSFLAGDGELFF	TGTGCCAGCAGCTTTCTAGCGGGGGATGGGGAGCTGTTTTTT
TRBV27	TRBJ2-1	NA	TRBD2	CASSLGLAFEQFF	TGTGCCAGCAGTTTGGGACTAGCTTTTGAGCAGTTCTTC
TRBV19	TRBJ2-7	NA	NA	CASSKDYEQYF	TGTGCCAGTAGTAAGGACTACGAGCAGTACTTC
TRBV29-1	TRBJ2-7	NA	NA	CSVLQGGPSYEQYF	TGCAGCGTACTTCAGGGGGGGCCCTCCTACGAGCAGTACTTC
TRBV27	TRBJ1-5	once	NA	CASSPIAGVSNQPQHF	TGTGCCAGCAGTCCAATCGCAGGGGTTAGCAATCAGCCCCAGCATTTT
TRBV29-1	TRBJ1-2	NA	NA	CSVDGKSYGYTF	TGCAGCGTTGATGGGAAGAGCTATGGCTACACCTTC
TRBV29-1	TRBJ1-2	NA	NA	CSVEESTGYPNYGYTF	TGCAGCGTTGAAGAGTCGACAGGATACCCTAACTATGGCTACACCTTC
TRBV29-1	TRBJ2-1	few	TRBD1	CSVDQGDLLESSYNEQFF	TGCAGCGTTGACCAGGGGGATCTCCTGGAATCCTCCTACAATGAGCAGTTCTTC
TRBV2	TRBJ2-1	NA	NA	CASIPSTGYNEQFF	TGTGCCAGCATCCCGTCGACAGGCTACAATGAGCAGTTCTTC
TRBV30	TRBJ2-1	NA	NA	CAWSVGPTPYSYNEQFF	TGTGCCTGGAGTGTTGGGCCGACTCCCTACTCCTACAATGAGCAGTTCTTC
TRBV18	TRBJ2-2	few	TRBD1	CASSQRQGYTGELFF	TGTGCCAGCTCACAAAGACAGGGTTACACCGGGGAGCTGTTTTTT
TRBV7-6	TRBJ1-6	once	NA	CASSPSRGGLYNSPLHF	TGTGCCAGCAGCCCCTCTAGGGGAGGCCTCTATAATTCACCCCTCCACTTT
TRBV7-8	TRBJ2-7	NA	NA	CASSLGRDLVYEQYF	TGTGCCAGCAGCTTAGGGAGGGATCTAGTCTACGAGCAGTACTTC
TRBV5-6	TRBJ1-5	NA	NA	CVSSLARAEPQHF	TGTGTCAGCAGCTTGGCCAGGGCTGAGCCCCAGCATTTT
TRBV4-2	TRBJ2-5	NA	TRBD2	CASSQDSGGAETQYF	TGTGCCAGCAGCCAAGATAGCGGGGGGGCCGAGACCCAGTACTTC
TRBV27	TRBJ1-1	NA	NA	CASSPRGTLGDTEAFF	TGTGCCAGCAGCCCTCGGGGGACCTTGGGGGACACTGAAGCTTTCTTT
TRBV10-3	TRBJ1-6	few	NA	CAISESGGENNSPLHF	TGTGCCATCAGTGAGAGTGGGGGGGAAAATAATTCACCCCTCCACTTT
TRBV7-3	TRBJ1-4	NA	NA	CASSLTGGVGEKLFF	TGTGCCAGCAGCTTAACTGGGGGCGTCGGGGAAAAACTGTTTTTT
TRBV30	TRBJ2-7	NA	TRBD1	CAWDRGPAYEQYF	TGTGCCTGGGACAGGGGGCCGGCCTACGAGCAGTACTTC
TRBV6-5	TRBJ1-3	NA	TRBD1	CASTDSWDREYF	TGTGCCAGCACCGACAGTTGGGACAGGGAGTATTTT
TRBV5-6	TRBJ1-1	NA	NA	CASSLGRGEAFF	TGTGCCAGCAGCTTGGGACGGGGTGAAGCTTTCTTT
TRBV7-9	TRBJ2-3	NA	NA	CASSLGTSHTDTQYF	TGTGCCAGCAGCTTAGGAACCTCCCACACAGATACGCAGTATTTT
TRBV5-1	TRBJ2-5	NA	TRBD1	CASGVGTGEGTQYF	TGCGCCAGCGGTGTGGGGACAGGGGAAGGGACCCAGTACTTC
TRBV30	TRBJ2-5	NA	NA	CAWASGRLDRETQYF	TGTGCCTGGGCTTCCGGACGCCTCGACCGGGAGACCCAGTACTTC
TRBV6-1	TRBJ1-5	NA	NA	CASSEVGQNNQPQHF	TGTGCCAGCAGTGAAGTAGGACAGAACAATCAGCCCCAGCATTTT
TRBV4-1	TRBJ2-5	NA	NA	CASSQEVGGLETQYF	TGCGCCAGCAGCCAAGAGGTGGGGGGGCTTGAGACCCAGTACTTC
TRBV27	TRBJ2-3	once	NA	CASSSGVYTTDTQYF	TGTGCCAGCAGTTCAGGAGTATATACCACAGATACGCAGTATTTT
TRBV6-5	TRBJ2-7	once	TRBD1	CASRTGVEDYEQYF	TGTGCCAGCAGGACAGGGGTTGAGGACTACGAGCAGTACTTC
TRBV30	TRBJ1-4	NA	NA	CAWSLEGEKLFF	TGTGCCTGGAGTTTAGAGGGGGAAAAACTGTTTTTT
TRBV5-6	TRBJ2-7	NA	TRBD2	CASSPGGIDEQYF	TGTGCCAGCAGCCCGGGGGGTATCGACGAGCAGTACTTC
TRBV13	TRBJ2-6	NA	TRBD1	CASSRDRSGANVLTF	TGTGCCAGCAGCCGGGACAGGTCTGGGGCCAACGTCCTGACTTTC
TRBV27	TRBJ2-7	NA	NA	CASSLLQAGYEQYF	TGTGCCAGCAGTTTATTACAGGCGGGCTACGAGCAGTACTTC